This is a list of T cell receptor beta chains from one sample in a study of neurological immune-mediated disorders. MiXCR was run by TCRdb on the 5' RACE reads, yielding one entry per CDR3 protein. The repertoire consists of around 130,000 distinct CDR3 sequences, with 3.2% occurring once and the leading ten covering 1% to 1.5%. Sequences were obtained from PBMCs. The source is a woman aged 25 to 39 with multiple sclerosis. Each CDR3 is given with its conserved first and last residue. A D gene is named only where the DNA matches it firmly. Size values are once, few and many counts, or a class for expanded clones, and some rows have none.

v_call	clone_size	j_call	d_call	cdr3_nt	cdr3_aa
TRBV20-1	.	TRBJ2-3	.	TGCAGTGACGATGGTTACACAGATACGCAGTATTTT	CSDDGYTDTQYF
TRBV10-3	many	TRBJ1-1	TRBD1	TGTGCCATCAGTGAGCCGACAGGGCTGAACACTGAAGCTTTCTTT	CAISEPTGLNTEAFF
TRBV15	many	TRBJ2-4	.	TGTGCCACCAGCACTGGGGGCGCCCCCAAAAACATTCAGTACTTC	CATSTGGAPKNIQYF
TRBV7-9	many	TRBJ2-3	.	TGTGCCAGCAGCCCCGGACTTCGGAGAACAGATACGCAGTATTTT	CASSPGLRRTDTQYF
TRBV5-1	many	TRBJ2-7	TRBD1	TGCGCCAGCAGCCAAAATTGGGACAGAGCCTACGAGCAGTACTTC	CASSQNWDRAYEQYF
TRBV5-1	many	TRBJ1-1	TRBD1	TGCGCCAGCAGCTTGGCGGCAGGGGGGAACACTGAAGCTTTCTTT	CASSLAAGGNTEAFF
TRBV7-2	few	TRBJ2-1	.	TGTGCCAGCAGCTTAAGCAGTAATGAGGTAGATGAGCAGTTCTTC	CASSLSSNEVDEQFF
TRBV7-9	many	TRBJ1-1	.	TGTGCCAGCAGCTTTCCTAACACTGAAGCTTTCTTT	CASSFPNTEAFF
TRBV7-9	many	TRBJ2-7	.	TGTGCCAGCAGCTTAAGGGGCGAGGAGTACTTC	CASSLRGEEYF
TRBV7-8	many	TRBJ2-7	.	TGTGCCAGCAGAAGATCGAGCTCCTACGAGCAGTACTTC	CASRRSSSYEQYF
TRBV5-6	many	TRBJ2-7	TRBD1	TGTGCCAGCAGCTTAGGGGGACAGGGCTTCGAGCAGTACTTC	CASSLGGQGFEQYF
TRBV12-3/TRBV12-4	many	TRBJ1-2	.	TGTGCCAGCAGATCCAACCGACAGGTCCTCAACTATGGCTACACCTTC	CASRSNRQVLNYGYTF
TRBV7-9	many	TRBJ2-2	.	TGTGCCAGCAGTCTAGACCGTATCGGGGAGCTGTTTTTT	CASSLDRIGELFF
TRBV12-3/TRBV12-4	many	TRBJ1-2	TRBD1	TGTGCCAGCAGTTTAACAGGGGGCGCCCGACGAGGGACCTTC	CASSLTGGARRGTF
TRBV4-1	many	TRBJ2-3	.	TGCGCCAGCAGCCATGATGGGCTAGCGCCCACAGATACGCAGTATTTT	CASSHDGLAPTDTQYF
TRBV27	many	TRBJ2-3	.	TGTGCCAGCAGTTTTTATAGAGTCAGGTCTAGCACAGATACGCAGTATTTT	CASSFYRVRSSTDTQYF
TRBV7-2	many	TRBJ2-3	.	TGTGCCAGCAGCTTAGTCTCCGCTAAGGGGGATACGCAGTATTTT	CASSLVSAKGDTQYF
TRBV20-1	many	TRBJ2-5	.	TGCAGTGCTAGTTGGGGATGGGGGGAAGAGACCCAGTACTTC	CSASWGWGEETQYF
TRBV7-8	many	TRBJ2-7	.	TGTGCCAGCAGCATAGACCGGGACACCCGACCCTACGAGCAGTACTTC	CASSIDRDTRPYEQYF
TRBV7-8	many	TRBJ1-4	.	TGTGCCAGCAGCTTAGGGTCCGCAAATGAAAAACTGTTTTTT	CASSLGSANEKLFF
TRBV20-1	many	TRBJ2-7	.	TGCAGTGCTATGGCGAGAGTTCTAGCGAACGACTACGAGCAGTACTTC	CSAMARVLANDYEQYF
TRBV5-1	many	TRBJ2-7	TRBD1	TGCGCCAGCGGGTTGGACAGGGAATACGAGCAGTACTTC	CASGLDREYEQYF
TRBV20-1	many	TRBJ1-2	.	TGCAGTGCTAGTTCCCAAGTCTATGGCTACACCTTC	CSASSQVYGYTF
TRBV7-9	many	TRBJ1-1	.	TGTGCCAGCAGCCCCTACCGGGACGGTGAAGCTTTCTTT	CASSPYRDGEAFF
TRBV15	many	TRBJ2-4	.	TGTGCCACCAGCAGATCGCAGGGATACATTCAGTACTTC	CATSRSQGYIQYF
TRBV6-5	many	TRBJ2-5	TRBD1	TGTGCCAGCAGCCCTACCGGACAGGGCGGGGAGACCCAGTACTTC	CASSPTGQGGETQYF
TRBV7-7	.	TRBJ2-2	TRBD2	TGTGCCAGCAGCCCTACCGCGGGAGTGCCCCCCGGGGAGCTGTTTTTT	CASSPTAGVPPGELFF
TRBV20-1	many	TRBJ2-3	.	TGCAGTGCTAGAAGGGCGACTAACACTCTAGTGGATACGCAGTATTTT	CSARRATNTLVDTQYF
TRBV7-6	many	TRBJ2-7	TRBD2	TGTGCCAGCAGCTTAGAGGCTAGCGGGGCGCTTGGCCAGTACTTC	CASSLEASGALGQYF
TRBV6-2/TRBV6-3	many	TRBJ1-5	.	TGTGCCAGCAGGCGACCATTATCTCCCATACGGTCCCAGCATTTT	CASRRPLSPIRSQHF
TRBV20-1	many	TRBJ2-5	.	TGCAGTGCCCATGGACTGTCAAAGCAGACCCAGTACTTC	CSAHGLSKQTQYF
TRBV5-4	many	TRBJ2-1	TRBD1	TGTGCCAGCAGCTTGAATCCCGGACAGGGGTTTGGGAATGAGCAGTTCTTC	CASSLNPGQGFGNEQFF
TRBV20-1	many	TRBJ2-1	.	TGCAGTGCTAGAAGAAGAGCGGATCTTTACAATGAGCAGTTCTTC	CSARRRADLYNEQFF
TRBV12-3/TRBV12-4	many	TRBJ2-5	.	TGTGCCAGCAGTTTTTGGGCCTCGACGGGATCGACCCAGTACTTC	CASSFWASTGSTQYF
TRBV6-5	many	TRBJ2-4	TRBD1	TGTGCCACCGGGACAGGGCTGAACATTCAGTACTTC	CATGTGLNIQYF
TRBV5-5	.	TRBJ2-1	.	TGTGCCAGCAGCTTGGTGGAGGGGGGTTACAATGAGCAGTTCTTC	CASSLVEGGYNEQFF
TRBV11-2	many	TRBJ2-3	.	TGTGCCAGCAGCTTAGCTACCTCCGGCACAGATACGCAGTATTTT	CASSLATSGTDTQYF
TRBV29-1	many	TRBJ2-7	.	TGCAGCGCACAACAGGGCATCTACGAGCAGTACTTC	CSAQQGIYEQYF
TRBV6-1	many	TRBJ2-5	TRBD1	TGTGCCAGCGAGAGTGCCCGGACTGGACAGGGGGGTCGGGAGACCCAGTACTTC	CASESARTGQGGRETQYF
TRBV7-2	many	TRBJ1-1	.	TGTGCCAGCAGCTCGTGGGGCAGGAACACTGAAGCTTTCTTT	CASSSWGRNTEAFF
TRBV5-6	many	TRBJ2-2	.	TGTGCCAGCAGCTCAGCAGGGGCCAACACCGGGGAGCTGTTTTTT	CASSSAGANTGELFF
TRBV7-6	many	TRBJ1-3	TRBD1	TGTGCCAGCAGCCTCCGCCCGATAGGACAGGAAAGCACCATATATTTT	CASSLRPIGQESTIYF
TRBV20-1	many	TRBJ2-3	.	TGCAGTGCTGGCGCGGAGCCAGATACGCAGTATTTT	CSAGAEPDTQYF
TRBV20-1	many	TRBJ1-2	.	TGCAGTGCTAGTTGGTTGCGGGGATATGGCTACACCTTC	CSASWLRGYGYTF
TRBV7-9	many	TRBJ1-1	.	TGTGCCAGCAGCTTGATCCCGAACACTGAAGCTTTCTTT	CASSLIPNTEAFF
TRBV3-1	many	TRBJ1-1	.	TGTGCCAGCAGCCTTGTGGGGCGACCGGTGAACACTGAAGCTTTCTTT	CASSLVGRPVNTEAFF
TRBV7-9	many	TRBJ2-2	.	TGTGCCAGCAGTGGAGGGACCTACACCGGGGAGCTGTTTTTT	CASSGGTYTGELFF
TRBV14	many	TRBJ1-1	TRBD1	TGTGCCAGCAGCCGGGATGGGACAGGAGCTGAAGCTTTCTTT	CASSRDGTGAEAFF
TRBV7-8	many	TRBJ2-1	.	TGTGCCAGCAGCTTTCGGTACAATGAGCAGTTCTTC	CASSFRYNEQFF
TRBV28	many	TRBJ2-2	.	TGTGCCAGCAGAGAAGCCGGGACCACAAGCACCGGGGAGCTGTTTTTT	CASREAGTTSTGELFF
TRBV9	many	TRBJ2-2	.	TGTGCCAGCAGCGCGGACCCAGGGGGGGGAAACACCGGGGAGCTGTTTTTT	CASSADPGGGNTGELFF
TRBV6-1	many	TRBJ1-2	.	TGTGCCAGCAGTGAAGGCTTACGTGTGGGGGCTAATGGCTACACCTTC	CASSEGLRVGANGYTF
TRBV18	.	TRBJ1-1	.	TGTGCCAGCTCCCGGGTAGGAGGGGATGGCACTGAAGCTTTCTTT	CASSRVGGDGTEAFF
TRBV18	many	TRBJ2-2	.	TGTGCCAGCTACTCTCGGGGCGCTGTTAACACCGGGGAGCTGTTTTTT	CASYSRGAVNTGELFF
TRBV5-1	many	TRBJ2-5	.	TGCGCCAGCAGCCTTCAAGCGAGCAGACAAGAGACCCAGTACTTC	CASSLQASRQETQYF
TRBV5-1	many	TRBJ2-5	TRBD1	TGCGCCAGCCGGACAGGTCTATTTCAAGAGACCCAGTACTTC	CASRTGLFQETQYF
TRBV27	many	TRBJ2-7	TRBD1	TGTGCCAGCAGTTTATTGGGGACAGGGCTCTTCGACGAGCAGTACTTC	CASSLLGTGLFDEQYF
TRBV29-1	many	TRBJ2-1	.	TGCAGCGTTGAGGGGGGCTCCTACAATGAGCAGTTCTTC	CSVEGGSYNEQFF
TRBV5-1	many	TRBJ1-1	.	TGCGCCAGCAGCTTAGACCGAGTGGCGATGAACACTGAAGCTTTCTTT	CASSLDRVAMNTEAFF